This TCR beta chain was identified in a study of blood T cell repertoires in COVID-19. About the research overall: The United States, Italy and Spain provided the acute and convalescent COVID-19 samples.

This clone was detected only once. Allocation to cohorts depended on clinical history reported by the participants. Sequencing was performed with immunoSEQ multiplex PCR; in TCRdb, only in-frame clones are kept and a portion is missing. The sample shows 250,000 to 300,000 clones, around nine tenths of them seen only once. The germline V gene encodes CDR1 SGHNT and CDR2 YENEEA. This CDR3 has 16 residues. V dropped 5 bases and J dropped 5; count of bases not matched to a gene: 7. The sequence was obtained from an older woman who had recovered from COVID-19. Sequenced: PBMCs or T cells enriched from blood (not recorded which). This chain links TRBV11-3 with TRBJ2-1; 12 nucleotides agree with TRBD2. Written as DNA, the CDR3 is TGTGCCAGCAGCCCCAGGACTAGCGGGACGCACAATGAGCAGTTCTTC. Translated, it gives CASSPRTSGTHNEQFF.